This passage covers 10 T cell receptor beta chains from one sample sequenced in a study of molecular identifiers for immune sequencing clone quantification (dated by TCRdb to 2017 to 2018). Libraries came from PCR. These reads were obtained on an Illumina HiSeq 4000. TCRdb took the public reads, trimmed them with fastp at Q25, ran MiXCR for clone calling and kept in-frame beta chains. CDR3 protein duplicates are merged, each entry listing the most common genes and DNA. For this sample the table gives approximately 670,000 distinct CDR3 sequences, of which 15% to 20% were detected only once. Under 0.95% of the sample is taken by the ten largest. The sequenced material came from naive CD8+ T cells from blood, with Jurkat cell RNA spiked in. The cell subset or site tag for this specimen amounts to: FACS-sorted CD8+CD4-CCR7+CD45RA+ naive T cells. The receptors shown here come from a human donor in good health. Some libraries in this study had Jurkat cell RNA spiked in.

On this clonotype itself: A much more abundant neighbour one base away suggests this may be a read error. The V call is TRBV6-5, the J call TRBJ1-2; D might be TRBD1 (6 bases). CDR1 is MNHEY and CDR2 is SVGAGI in the germline V gene. V shed 5 bases and J shed 10 bases, with 14 bases lying between them. The CDR3 sequence is 12 residues long. CDR3 in amino acids: CASSTQGFDYTF. The DNA for the CDR3 is TGTGCCAGCAGTACACAGGGATTTGACTACACCTTC.

This clonotype was picked up a small number of times. The chain carries TRBV7-9 and TRBJ1-2, with D perhaps matching TRBD1 (5 bases). The germline V and J ends were trimmed by 1 base and 4 bases, with 13 bases remaining between them. Germline-derived CDR1 and CDR2 are SEHNR and FQNEAQ (reference sequence). The CDR3 has 15 amino acids. For the CDR3, the DNA is TGTGCCAGCAGCTTAGAGGCCGGGGGGATCTATGGCTACACCTTC. Its protein product is CASSLEAGGIYGYTF.

The chain employs TRBV29-1 and TRBJ2-7; D gene unclear. Trimming pared 7 bases from V and 0 bases from J, leaving 7 bases between. CDR3 length: 11 residues. Germline V gene data show CDR1 as SQVTM and CDR2 as ANQGSEA. The CDR3 DNA reads TGCAGCGGCCTTTACTCCTACGAGCAGTACTTC. Its protein product is CSGLYSYEQYF.

For this clonotype: One base away lies a much larger clone, so this may be a sequencing read error. V and J are TRBV11-2 and TRBJ2-3; the D gene is possibly TRBD1 (7 bases). The CDR3 extends over 17 amino acids. Germline V lookup: CDR1 SGHAT, CDR2 FQNNGV. The germline V and J ends were trimmed by 2 bases and 11 bases, with 26 bases remaining between them. CDR3 sequence reads: CASSLYATDREVWKQYF. The CDR3 DNA sequence: TGTGCCAGCAGCTTATACGCTACAGACAGGGAGGTGTGGAAGCAGTATTTT.

J is TRBJ2-7 and V is TRBV6-5; TRBD1 or TRBD2 may be the D gene (5 bases each). Germline loops: CDR1 MNHEY, CDR2 SVGAGI. V shed 11 bases and J shed 0 bases, with 14 bases lying between them. The CDR3 is 13 amino acids. CDR3 bases: TGTGCCGGCGCTTGGGGGACCTCCTACGAGCAGTACTTC. Translating gives CAGAWGTSYEQYF.

This clonotype came up a few times. The rearrangement joins TRBV7-9 to TRBJ2-1; D call uncertain. Germline V gene lookup returns CDR1 SEHNR and CDR2 FQNEAQ (reference sequence). The CDR3 loop spans 15 amino acids. Trimming pared 1 base from V and 5 bases from J, leaving 12 bases between. CDR3 coding DNA: TGTGCCAGCAGCTTAGAGCCCCTCCCCAACAATGAGCAGTTCTTC. Encoded protein: CASSLEPLPNNEQFF.

This clonotype was counted a few times. This CDR3 is CATSREGGTEETQYF. CDR3 DNA sequence: TGTGCCACCAGCAGAGAGGGAGGGACAGAAGAGACCCAGTACTTC. V usage is TRBV15 and J usage is TRBJ2-5; D is possibly TRBD1 or TRBD2 (7 bases each). The length of the CDR3 is 15 residues. V dropped 0 bases and J dropped 3 bases, with 11 bases sitting between them. Germline CDR1 LNHNV, CDR2 YYDKDF (reference sequence).

The chain's CDR3 is CASSPGKGGKNIQYF. CDR3 in DNA: TGCGCCAGCAGCCCCGGTAAGGGGGGCAAAAACATTCAGTACTTC. This rearrangement joins TRBV4-1 to TRBJ2-4, with D perhaps assigned TRBD1 or TRBD2 (6 bases each). V lost 4 bases and J 3 bases, leaving 13 bases between the germline ends. The CDR3 contains 15 residues. Germline assignment: CDR1 MGHRA and CDR2 YSYEKL.

This clonotype has only a few counts. The J gene is TRBJ1-5, the V gene TRBV19; D possibly corresponds to TRBD1 (5 bases). This CDR3 has 16 residues. Germline V gene sequence: CDR1 LNHDA, CDR2 SQIVND (reference sequence). The V end was cut by 6 bases, the J end by 0 bases, with 15 bases between. Written as DNA, the CDR3 is TGTGCCAGTAGCCTAATGGGGGGGTATAGCAATCAGCCCCAGCATTTT. Translation gives CASSLMGGYSNQPQHF.

This clonotype was seen many times. Germline and junction disagree at one end, which may indicate a read error. This chain connects TRBV15 to TRBJ2-3, with D unresolved. The CDR3 loop spans 15 amino acids. Germline V CDR1 and CDR2: LNHNV, YYDKDF (reference sequence). Here the CDR3 DNA reads TGTGCCACCAGCGGAGAACCGTCTTGGGCAGATACGCAGTATTTT. Residues: CATSGEPSWADTQYF.